Shown below are 10 T cell receptor beta chains from a single sample sequenced in a study of CD8+ T cells in alopecia areata. cDNA serving as the sequencing template came from extracted, reverse transcribed RNA. TCRdb keeps only in-frame clones here, not all; method: immunoSEQ multiplex PCR. The sample consists of over 85,000 clones, roughly 41% of them appearing once. The sequencing input was CD4+ T cells sorted from blood. The source of these receptors is a human donor with alopecia areata.

The rearrangement uses TRBV7-2 and TRBJ1-5, with unresolved D. The length of the CDR3 is 15 residues. V lost 5 bases and J 1 base, leaving 12 bases between the germline ends. Germline loops: CDR1 SGHTA, CDR2 FQGNSA. CDR3 nucleotides: TGTGCCAGCAGCGCAGACGGGGAAAGCAATCAGCCCCAGCATTTT. This gives the protein CASSADGESNQPQHF.

The chain links TRBV2 to TRBJ2-5, with D possibly matching TRBD1 (5 bases). Germline loops: CDR1 SNHLY, CDR2 FYNNEI. The CDR3 covers 12 residues. Between the trimmed V and J ends, which lost 8 bases and 1 base, there was a span of 8 bases. The CDR3 spells CASDRLQETQYF. CDR3 sequence (DNA): TGTGCCAGCGACAGACTCCAAGAGACCCAGTACTTC.

The sample holds one count of this clone. The chain uses TRBV30 and TRBJ2-7, with 8 bases that match TRBD1. The CDR3 has 15 amino acids. In germline, CDR1 is GTSNPN, CDR2 SVGIG (reference sequence). V dropped 3 bases and J dropped 3; count of bases not matched to a gene: 10. This chain's CDR3 is CAWSHRQGRSYEQYF. For the CDR3, the DNA is TGTGCCTGGAGCCACCGACAGGGGAGAAGCTACGAGCAGTACTTC.

The chain links TRBV2 to TRBJ2-5; no firm D call. Per the germline V gene, CDR1 is SNHLY and CDR2 is FYNNEI. The CDR3 totals 12 residues. V lost 0 bases and J 4 bases, leaving 3 bases between the germline ends. This chain's CDR3 is CASSEAGETQYF. In DNA, the CDR3 is TGTGCCAGCAGTGAAGCGGGAGAGACCCAGTACTTC.

The J gene is TRBJ1-4, the V gene TRBV4-1; 7 bases fit TRBD1. The germline CDR1 and CDR2 sequences are MGHRA and YSYEKL. V lost 0 bases to trimming and J lost 6 bases; unmatched junction nucleotides: 13. The CDR3 sequence is 18 residues long. CDR3 DNA: TGCGCCAGCAGCCAAGATCCTACTCCGACAGGGATCTATGAAAAACTGTTTTTT. Protein: CASSQDPTPTGIYEKLFF.

V usage is TRBV6-5 and J usage is TRBJ1-2; 8 nucleotides agree with TRBD1. The J segment lost 8 bases and the V segment lost 4 bases, leaving 6 bases of the junction unmatched. Per germline, CDR1 MNHEY and CDR2 SVGAGI. The CDR3 loop spans 13 amino acids. CDR3 in DNA: TGTGCCAGCAGTTTAGACAGGGGCGTCGGCTACACCTTC. Protein product: CASSLDRGVGYTF.

The rearrangement uses TRBV7-9 and TRBJ2-1, with D perhaps matching TRBD1 or TRBD2 (5 bases each). The CDR3 extends over 14 amino acids. CDR1 SEHNR and CDR2 FQNEAQ come from the germline V gene (reference sequence). The germline V and J ends were trimmed by 4 bases and 5 bases, with 12 bases remaining between them. CDR3 protein: CASSSGRSDNEQFF. The CDR3 DNA reads as TGTGCCAGCAGCTCGGGACGGAGTGACAATGAGCAGTTCTTC.

In this sample, this clone turned up a few times. The CDR3: CASSLRGSIGELFF. The CDR3 DNA sequence: TGCGCCAGCAGCCTCAGGGGGTCGATCGGGGAGCTGTTTTTT. V usage is TRBV4-1 and J usage is TRBJ2-2; 7 nucleotides line up with TRBD1. The CDR3 has 14 amino acids. V shed 4 bases and J 7 bases; nucleotides not matched to a gene: 6. Germline-derived CDR1 and CDR2 are MGHRA and YSYEKL.

Only a few counts were recorded for this clone. This chain uses TRBV5-1 with TRBJ2-7, with TRBD2 as a possible D gene (5 bases). The CDR3 runs to 12 residues. Germline CDR1 reads SGHRS; CDR2 reads YFSETQ. Trimming removed 4 bases at V and 7 bases at J, with 12 bases between. As DNA, the CDR3 is TGCGCCAGCAGCCTGGACTCCCGGGAGCAGTACTTC. Translated: CASSLDSREQYF.

The chain combines TRBV4-1 with TRBJ2-5; TRBD1 aligns across 10 bases. V was pared by 1 base and J by 5 bases, with 13 bases of the junction left unmatched. The CDR3 length is 18 residues. Per the germline V gene, CDR1 is MGHRA and CDR2 is YSYEKL. Here the CDR3 reads CASSQGHPGQGPGETQYF. The CDR3 nucleotides are TGCGCCAGCAGCCAAGGGCATCCGGGACAGGGGCCAGGGGAGACCCAGTACTTC.